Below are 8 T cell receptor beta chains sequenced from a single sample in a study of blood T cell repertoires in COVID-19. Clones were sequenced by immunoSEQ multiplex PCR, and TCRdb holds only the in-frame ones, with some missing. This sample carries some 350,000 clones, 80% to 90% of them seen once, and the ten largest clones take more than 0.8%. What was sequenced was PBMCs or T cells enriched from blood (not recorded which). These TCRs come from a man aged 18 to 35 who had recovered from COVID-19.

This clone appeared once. The CDR3 region is CASSQQIYNEQFF. CDR3 nucleotides: TGCGCCAGCAGCCAACAGATTTACAATGAGCAGTTCTTC. This sequence joins TRBV4-3 and TRBJ2-1; no firm D call. The V end was cut by 2 bases, the J end by 4 bases, with 6 bases between. The germline gives CDR1 LGHNA, CDR2 YSLEER. CDR3 length: 13 amino acids.

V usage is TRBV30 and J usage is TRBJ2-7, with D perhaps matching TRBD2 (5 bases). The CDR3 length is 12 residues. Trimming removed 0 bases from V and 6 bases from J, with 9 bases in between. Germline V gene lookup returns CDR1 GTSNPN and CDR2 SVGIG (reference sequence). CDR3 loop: CAWSVEGTEQYF. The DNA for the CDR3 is TGTGCCTGGAGTGTAGAGGGAACCGAGCAGTACTTC. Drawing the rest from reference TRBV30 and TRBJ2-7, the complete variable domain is SQTIHQWPATLVQPVGSPLSLECTVEGTSNPNLYWYRQAAGRGLQLLFYSVGIGQISSEVPQNLSASRPQDRQFILSSKKLLLSDSGFYLCAWSVEGTEQYFGPGTRLTVT.

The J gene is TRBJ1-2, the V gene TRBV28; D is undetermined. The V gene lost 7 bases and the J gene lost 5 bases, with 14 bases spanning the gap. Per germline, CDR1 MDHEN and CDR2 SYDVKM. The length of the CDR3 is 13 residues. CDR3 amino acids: CASTFARSYGYTF. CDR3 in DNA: TGTGCCAGCACCTTCGCCAGGTCTTATGGCTACACCTTC.

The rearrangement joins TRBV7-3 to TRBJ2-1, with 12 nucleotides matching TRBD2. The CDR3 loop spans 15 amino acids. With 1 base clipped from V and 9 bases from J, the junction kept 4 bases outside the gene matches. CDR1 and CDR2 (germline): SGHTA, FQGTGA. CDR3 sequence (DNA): TGTGCCAGCAGCTTAATGTCTAGCGGGAGGGTTGAGCAGTTCTTC. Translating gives CASSLMSSGRVEQFF.

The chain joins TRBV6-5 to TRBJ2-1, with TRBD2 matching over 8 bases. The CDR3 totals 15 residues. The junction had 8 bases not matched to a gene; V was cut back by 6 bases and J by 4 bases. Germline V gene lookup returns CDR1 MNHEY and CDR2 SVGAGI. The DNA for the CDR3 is TGTGCCAGCAGGTACGGACTAGCACCATACAATGAGCAGTTCTTC. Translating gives CASRYGLAPYNEQFF.

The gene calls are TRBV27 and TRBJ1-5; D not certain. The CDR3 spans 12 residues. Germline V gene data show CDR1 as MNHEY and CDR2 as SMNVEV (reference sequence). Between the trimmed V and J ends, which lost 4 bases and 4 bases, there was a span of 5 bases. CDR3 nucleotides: TGTGCCAGCAGTTCCCAAAATCAGCCCCAGCATTTT. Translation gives CASSSQNQPQHF.

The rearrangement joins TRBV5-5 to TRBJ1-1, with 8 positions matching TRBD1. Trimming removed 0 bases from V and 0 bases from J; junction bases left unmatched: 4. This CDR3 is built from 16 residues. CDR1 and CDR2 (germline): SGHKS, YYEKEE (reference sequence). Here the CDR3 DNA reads TGTGCCAGCAGCTTGGTATTGACAGGGGTGAACACTGAAGCTTTCTTT. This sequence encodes CASSLVLTGVNTEAFF. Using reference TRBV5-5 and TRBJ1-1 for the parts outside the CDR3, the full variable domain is DAGVTQSPTHLIKTRGQQVTLRCSPISGHKSVSWYQQVLGQGPQFIFQYYEKEERGRGNFPDRFSARQFPNYSSELNVNALLLGDSALYLCASSLVLTGVNTEAFFGQGTRLTVV.

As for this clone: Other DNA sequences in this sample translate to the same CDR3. This CDR3 reads CASSPGQGNSGNTIYF. CDR3 nucleotide sequence: TGTGCCAGCTCACCAGGCCAGGGAAACTCTGGAAACACCATATATTTT. The chain couples TRBV18 to TRBJ1-3; perhaps TRBD1 as D (5 bases). The CDR3 sequence is 16 residues long. Germline CDR1 KGHSH, CDR2 LQKENI. The ends were cut back, 2 bases at V and 0 bases at J, with 11 bases in the middle.